The T cell receptor (beta chain) described here comes from a study of CD8 T cells in Susac syndrome (dated by TCRdb to about 2019). For context, the study as a whole: The study used repertoire sequencing to test whether antigen drove CD8+ T cell activation and differentiation in Susac syndrome. Summary of the overall study and its limitations: The number of individuals in the TCR sequencing and HLA analysis was recognized as being relatively small.

This clonotype is a singleton in its sample. Its antigen has not been determined. Within one base of it there is no much larger clone, and no base qualities were kept. Evidence from a single read is weak. RNA was extracted with the RNeasy kit and roughly 0.45 to 1 ug was reverse transcribed using random hexamers. The immunoSEQ multiplex PCR assay, which covers 54 Vbeta and 13 Jbeta segments, was used to amplify TCR beta CDR3 regions. PCR amplification bias was corrected using a synthetic template baseline for primer optimization and computational correction. From the authors' description of their analysis: Reads were annotated to V, D and J genes according to IMGT and were analyzed with immunoSEQ Analyzer, with only productive sequences retained. Clonality was calculated as one minus the Shannon entropy normalized by log2 of the number of productive unique sequences. For each patient and control, public and private clones were evaluated among the 100 most prevalent clones. Clones were defined as Susac-specific when absent from the healthy and MS cohorts, from about a thousand published viral clones and from other ImmuneACCESS disease sequences. The public reads were reanalyzed by TCRdb: fastp trimming at Q25, MiXCR alignment, in-frame beta chains only. Merged by CDR3 protein, the rows form single entries marked with the most common genes and DNA. The V and J calls were determined by TCRdb, not by the authors. The sample table records approximately 230,000 distinct CDR3 sequences; over 85% of these occur just once. The ten largest make up around 0.07% of the sample.

The CDR1 and CDR2 encoded by the germline V gene are KGHDR and SFDVKD. Trimming removed 4 bases from V and 0 bases from J; the gene matches leave 7 bases unexplained. From cysteine to phenylalanine, the CDR3 is 18 amino acids long. Left in the record is the CDR3 DNA by itself, 54 bases read in frame from the first base. Peripheral blood CD8+ and CD4+ T cells from healthy donors, Susac syndrome patients and multiple sclerosis patients were profiled by high-throughput TCR beta sequencing. Treatment-naive patients with stable or active relapsing-remitting disease fulfilling revised McDonald criteria were used as multiple sclerosis controls. Bulk CD8+ and CD4+ T cells were purified by magnetic negative isolation, whereas CD8+ TEMRA cells were enriched by FACS. Blood was collected in EDTA tubes and processed within 24 hours, with PBMCs isolated through density gradient centrifugation. PBMCs intended for TCR sequencing were cryopreserved in liquid nitrogen and thawed later in a water bath at 37 degrees C. The sorted or isolated CD4+, CD8+ and CD8+ TEMRA cells had a purity of 90% or higher.

What was sequenced was CD4+ T cells from PBMCs. The receptor's source is a human donor with multiple sclerosis. The V and J genes are TRBV24-1 and TRBJ2-6, and 8 junctional nucleotides match TRBD1. The DNA sequence is as follows: TGTGCCACCAGTGAACCCGGGACAGGCTCCTCTGGGGCCAACGTCCTGACTTTC. Translated, this gives CATSEPGTGSSGANVLTF.